Sequencing of this TCR beta chain was carried out in a study of blood T cell repertoires in COVID-19. Overall study context: T cells, B-cell-depleted T cells, or PBMCs provided the cDNA or gDNA that served as material.

The J segment lost 15 bases and the V segment lost 2 bases, leaving 8 bases of the junction unmatched. Germline CDR1 and CDR2: ENHRY and SYGVKD. The CDR3 sequence is 14 residues long. Method: immunoSEQ multiplex PCR; TCRdb's copy keeps in-frame clones and lacks some. This table holds around 100,000 clones, about 90% found once. The sequenced sample consisted of peripheral blood. This clonotype was obtained from a human donor with active COVID-19. The donor label of this sample is uncertain. The chain combines TRBV10-3 with TRBJ2-1, with TRBD1 matching 12 bases. DNA for the CDR3: TGTGCCATCAGTGAGGGGGGACAGGGGGCTCCGGGGTTCTTC. Amino acids: CAISEGGQGAPGFF.